The rows below give T cell receptor beta chains drawn from one sample of a study of T cell responses to AZD1222 COVID-19 vaccine. Assay: immunoSEQ multiplex PCR; the TCRdb copy retains only in-frame clones and omits some. Of around 160,000 clones in the sample, 80% to 90% were seen once. The sample here was peripheral blood, taken on day 0 of AZD1222 vaccination. These TCRs come from an adult in good health. CDR3s include the opening cysteine and the closing phenylalanine or tryptophan. D genes are given only for firm matches. Where a row states a size, it is once, few, many or the class of an expanded clone; other rows omit it.

d_gene: NA; abundance: NA; j_gene: TRBJ2-7; v_gene: TRBV10-1; CDR3nt: TGCGCCAGCAGCAGCACGTGGGACCGCGTCTCCTACGAGCAGTACTTC; CDR3aa: CASSSTWDRVSYEQYF
d_gene: NA; abundance: NA; j_gene: TRBJ1-2; v_gene: TRBV7-8; CDR3nt: TGTGCCAGCAGCTTAGGGGCAGCTTATGGCTACACCTTC; CDR3aa: CASSLGAAYGYTF
d_gene: NA; abundance: few; j_gene: TRBJ2-3; v_gene: TRBV4-3; CDR3nt: TGCGCCAGCAGCCAAGGTCGAGGGAGCACAGATACGCAGTATTTT; CDR3aa: CASSQGRGSTDTQYF
d_gene: TRBD1; abundance: NA; j_gene: TRBJ1-2; v_gene: TRBV5-1; CDR3nt: TGCGCCAGCAGCGCCGGGACAGGGGGCTTTGGCTACACCTTC; CDR3aa: CASSAGTGGFGYTF
d_gene: TRBD1; abundance: NA; j_gene: TRBJ2-6; v_gene: TRBV19; CDR3nt: TGTGCCAGTAGTACAGGACAGGGAACTGGGGCCAACGTCCTGACTTTC; CDR3aa: CASSTGQGTGANVLTF
d_gene: NA; abundance: NA; j_gene: TRBJ1-5; v_gene: TRBV5-5; CDR3nt: TGTGCCAGCAGCTTGACCCACCTTGCCAATCAGCCCCAGCATTTT; CDR3aa: CASSLTHLANQPQHF
d_gene: NA; abundance: NA; j_gene: TRBJ2-5; v_gene: TRBV2; CDR3nt: TGTGCCAGCAGTGATGACAGAAGAGAGACCCAGTACTTC; CDR3aa: CASSDDRRETQYF
d_gene: TRBD2; abundance: NA; j_gene: TRBJ2-1; v_gene: TRBV30; CDR3nt: TGTGCCTGGAGTCTCACCGCGAGGGGTTCGGGACTAGCGGGAGATTTCGATGAGCAGTTCTTC; CDR3aa: CAWSLTARGSGLAGDFDEQFF
d_gene: NA; abundance: few; j_gene: TRBJ1-6; v_gene: TRBV7-3; CDR3nt: TGTGCCAGCAGCTTATCCAATTCCTATAATTCACCCCTCCACTTT; CDR3aa: CASSLSNSYNSPLHF
d_gene: TRBD1; abundance: NA; j_gene: TRBJ2-1; v_gene: TRBV3-1/TRBV3-2; CDR3nt: TGTGCCAGCAGCCAGACCGGGACAGATTACTACAATGAGCAGTTCTTC; CDR3aa: CASSQTGTDYYNEQFF
d_gene: NA; abundance: once; j_gene: TRBJ1-1; v_gene: TRBV2; CDR3nt: TGTGCCAGCAGATTGGACGGTGTCACTGAAGCTTTCTTT; CDR3aa: CASRLDGVTEAFF
d_gene: TRBD2; abundance: NA; j_gene: TRBJ2-5; v_gene: TRBV28; CDR3nt: TGTGCCAGCAGTGCGGGAGGTCTGGGGGAGACCCAGTACTTC; CDR3aa: CASSAGGLGETQYF
d_gene: TRBD2; abundance: NA; j_gene: TRBJ2-7; v_gene: TRBV13; CDR3nt: TGTGCCAGCAGCTTAGAGGCGAGCGGGGGGGCCTCCTACGAGCAGTACTTC; CDR3aa: CASSLEASGGASYEQYF
d_gene: NA; abundance: NA; j_gene: TRBJ1-1; v_gene: TRBV6-6; CDR3nt: TGTGCCAGCACCAAGGGCCAAGTTAACACTGAAGCTTTCTTT; CDR3aa: CASTKGQVNTEAFF
d_gene: NA; abundance: NA; j_gene: TRBJ2-3; v_gene: TRBV4-1; CDR3nt: TGCGCCAGCAGCCAAGGACAGCCGGCGTCGGATACGCAGTATTTT; CDR3aa: CASSQGQPASDTQYF
d_gene: NA; abundance: few; j_gene: TRBJ1-2; v_gene: TRBV27; CDR3nt: TGTGCCAGCAGTTTAAATTGGGGTAAAGGCTACACCTTC; CDR3aa: CASSLNWGKGYTF
d_gene: NA; abundance: NA; j_gene: TRBJ1-2; v_gene: TRBV19; CDR3nt: TGTGCCAGTAGTCGGGAGCTTTATGGCTACACCTTC; CDR3aa: CASSRELYGYTF
d_gene: NA; abundance: NA; j_gene: TRBJ1-1; v_gene: TRBV19; CDR3nt: TGTGCCAGTAGTATATTGGGGGGCGCCCCGGGCACTGAAGCTTTCTTT; CDR3aa: CASSILGGAPGTEAFF
d_gene: NA; abundance: NA; j_gene: TRBJ1-2; v_gene: TRBV20-1; CDR3nt: TGCAGTGCTAGTCCGCTTTTTGGGAATGGCTACACCTTC; CDR3aa: CSASPLFGNGYTF
d_gene: TRBD1; abundance: NA; j_gene: TRBJ1-6; v_gene: TRBV5-8; CDR3nt: TGTGCCAGCAGCTTGCAGACAGACAGGGAGGGTTCACCCCTCCACTTT; CDR3aa: CASSLQTDREGSPLHF
d_gene: NA; abundance: once; j_gene: TRBJ2-5; v_gene: TRBV28; CDR3nt: TGTGCCAGCAGTGCCCAGAATGCCGGGGAGACCCAGTACTTC; CDR3aa: CASSAQNAGETQYF
d_gene: NA; abundance: NA; j_gene: TRBJ1-2; v_gene: TRBV5-1; CDR3nt: TGCGCCAGCAGCCTCCGAGGAAACCCAAACTATGGCTACACCTTC; CDR3aa: CASSLRGNPNYGYTF
d_gene: NA; abundance: few; j_gene: TRBJ1-4; v_gene: TRBV9; CDR3nt: TGTGCCAGCAGCGTAGAGCAGGGGTCAACTAATGAAAAACTGTTTTTT; CDR3aa: CASSVEQGSTNEKLFF
d_gene: NA; abundance: few; j_gene: TRBJ2-7; v_gene: TRBV6-1; CDR3nt: TGTGCCAGCAGTGAATCAGAGGAGGCCTACGAGCAGTACTTC; CDR3aa: CASSESEEAYEQYF
d_gene: NA; abundance: once; j_gene: TRBJ2-7; v_gene: TRBV14; CDR3nt: TGTGCCAGCAGCCAAGGGGGTAGCCGGGAGCAGTACTTC; CDR3aa: CASSQGGSREQYF